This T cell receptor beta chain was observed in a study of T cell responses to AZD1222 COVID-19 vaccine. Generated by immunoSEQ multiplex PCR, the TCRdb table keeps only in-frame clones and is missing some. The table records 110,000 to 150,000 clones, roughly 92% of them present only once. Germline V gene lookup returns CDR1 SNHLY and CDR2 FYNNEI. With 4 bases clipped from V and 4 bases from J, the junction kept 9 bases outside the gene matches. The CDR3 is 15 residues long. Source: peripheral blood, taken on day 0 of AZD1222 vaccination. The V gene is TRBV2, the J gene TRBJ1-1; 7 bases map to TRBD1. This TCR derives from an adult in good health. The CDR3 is CASSGLQGGVTEAFF. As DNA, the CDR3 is TGTGCCAGCAGTGGCCTCCAGGGGGGGGTCACTGAAGCTTTCTTT. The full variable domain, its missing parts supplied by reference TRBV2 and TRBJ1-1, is EPEVTQTPSHQVTQMGQEVILRCVPISNHLYFYWYRQILGQKVEFLVSFYNNEISEKSEIFDDQFSVERPDGSNFTLKIRSTKLEDSAMYFCASSGLQGGVTEAFFGQGTRLTVV.